This record looks at one T cell receptor (beta chain) sequence and its context. As yet, its antigen is unknown. The ends were cut back, 5 bases at V and 0 bases at J, with 11 bases in the middle. The CDR3 has 14 residues. Per germline, CDR1 MNHEY and CDR2 SMNVEV (reference sequence). Genomic DNA in a quantity of 2 to 2.5 micrograms was derived from cryopreserved PBMCs for TCR beta libraries. The data belong to a study of cytotoxic CD8 clonotypes in ibrutinib-treated CLL. Clones were sequenced by immunoSEQ multiplex PCR, and TCRdb holds only the in-frame ones, with some missing. The data hold 150,000 to 200,000 clones, with about 72% observed a single time. Study-level points and caveats: Sustained-remission and progressing patients had unequal sampling times. Increased clonality at ibrutinib response gave way to a return toward baseline at progression.

This clonotype was obtained from a human donor with chronic lymphocytic leukemia. This sample comprised PBMCs, obtained after 24 months of ibrutinib treatment. The V call is TRBV27, the J call TRBJ2-7; D not certain. CDR3 sequence reads: CASSPRFLSYEQYF. CDR3 nucleotides: TGTGCCAGCAGTCCGCGGTTCCTCTCCTACGAGCAGTACTTC.